These 15 T cell receptor beta chains came from one sample sequenced in a study of T cell responses to AZD1222 COVID-19 vaccine. TCRdb's copy holds only in-frame clones and misses some; the assay was immunoSEQ multiplex PCR. The sample carries around 130,000 clones, about nine tenths recorded once. The sample here was peripheral blood, taken on day 0 of AZD1222 vaccination. The source of these receptors is an adult in good health.

The chain recombines TRBV9 with TRBJ2-1, with a possible D match to TRBD2 (6 bases). V lost 0 bases and J 3 bases, leaving 7 bases between the germline ends. This CDR3 contains 14 residues. Germline CDR1 and CDR2: SGDLS and YYNGEE. The CDR3 protein is CASSVGDFYNEQFF. For the CDR3, the DNA is TGTGCCAGCAGCGTAGGGGACTTCTACAATGAGCAGTTCTTC.

There are a few counts of this clone. The chain uses TRBV12-5 and TRBJ2-2, with unresolved D. This CDR3 contains 14 residues. Germline assignment: CDR1 LGHNT and CDR2 FRNRAP. Trimming took off 2 bases at V and 7 bases at J, with 11 bases between the two ends. The CDR3: CASGLKGYGGELFF. CDR3 sequence (DNA): TGTGCTAGTGGTTTGAAAGGGTATGGCGGGGAGCTGTTTTTT.

V gene TRBV28 combines with J gene TRBJ1-5; D might be TRBD1 (5 bases). V was trimmed by 2 bases and J by 1 base, leaving 9 bases between them. The germline CDR1 and CDR2 sequences are MDHEN and SYDVKM. This CDR3 spans 15 amino acids. The CDR3, as DNA: TGTGCCAGCAGTTTAATCTGGACAAGCAATCAGCCCCAGCATTTT. This codes for CASSLIWTSNQPQHF.

The chain links TRBV9 to TRBJ2-5; 7 bases fit TRBD1. The germline V gene encodes CDR1 SGDLS and CDR2 YYNGEE. The CDR3 length is 15 residues. Germline trimming cut 0 bases from V and 2 bases from J; bases unmatched to any gene: 4. DNA for the CDR3: TGTGCCAGCAGCGTAGCGCCGGGACAGCAAGAGACCCAGTACTTC. Translated: CASSVAPGQQETQYF. Using reference TRBV9 and TRBJ2-5 for the parts outside the CDR3, the full variable domain is DSGVTQTPKHLITATGQRVTLRCSPRSGDLSVYWYQQSLDQGLQFLIQYYNGEERAKGNILERFSAQQFPDLHSELNLSSLELGDSALYFCASSVAPGQQETQYFGPGTRLLVL.

This rearrangement joins TRBV12-3 or TRBV12-4 to TRBJ2-1; D assignment may be TRBD1 or TRBD2 (5 bases each). Trimming pared 1 base from V and 13 bases from J, leaving 14 bases between. This CDR3 spans 13 amino acids. CDR3 in DNA: TGTGCCAGCAGTTTAGATGGGGGTGGAGGCCAGTTCTTC. Translating gives CASSLDGGGGQFF.

The chain is built from TRBV27 and TRBJ2-2; TRBD1 might be the D (5 bases). The CDR3 runs 15 residues. Germline V gene sequence: CDR1 MNHEY, CDR2 SMNVEV (reference sequence). Trimming took 3 bases from V and 4 from J, leaving 12 bases between them. The CDR3 reads CASSFGQGTTGELFF. The CDR3 DNA follows: TGTGCCAGCAGTTTCGGTCAGGGCACCACCGGGGAGCTGTTTTTT.

The chain has TRBV7-9 and TRBJ2-7; TRBD1 is a possible D gene (6 bases). Trimming took off 5 bases at V and 5 bases at J, with 16 bases between the two ends. The CDR3 runs to 14 residues. Germline CDR1 SEHNR, CDR2 FQNEAQ (reference sequence). The CDR3 bases are TGTGCCAGCAGCCACACAGGGTTCCCCCACGAGCAGTACTTC. Its protein product is CASSHTGFPHEQYF.

V usage is TRBV7-3 and J usage is TRBJ1-1; 8 nucleotides match TRBD1. The CDR3 spans 16 residues. The germline CDR1 and CDR2 sequences are SGHTA and FQGTGA. V shed 1 base, J shed 4 bases, and the junction held 8 bases outside the gene matches. The CDR3 DNA reads as TGTGCCAGCAGCTTAAGACCGACAGGGGCGGGCACTGAAGCTTTCTTT. Its translation: CASSLRPTGAGTEAFF.

The chain recombines TRBV6-1 with TRBJ2-7; TRBD1 might be the D (5 bases). This CDR3 spans 14 amino acids. CDR1 and CDR2 (germline): MNHNS, SASEGT. V was cut by 1 base and J by 3 bases, with 10 bases left in between. Written as DNA, the CDR3 is TGTGCCAGCAGTGAAGGGCAGGGCCTCTACGAGCAGTACTTC. Amino acid sequence: CASSEGQGLYEQYF.

The rearrangement joins TRBV5-5 to TRBJ1-3, with 8 bases aligning to TRBD1. V shed 1 base and J 2 bases; nucleotides not matched to a gene: 2. Germline CDR1 and CDR2: SGHKS and YYEKEE (reference sequence). This CDR3 comprises 15 residues. This CDR3 reads CASSLRTGTGNTIYF. The CDR3 DNA is TGTGCCAGCAGCTTGCGGACAGGGACTGGAAACACCATATATTTT. The variable domain in full, completed from reference TRBV5-5 and TRBJ1-3, reads DAGVTQSPTHLIKTRGQQVTLRCSPISGHKSVSWYQQVLGQGPQFIFQYYEKEERGRGNFPDRFSARQFPNYSSELNVNALLLGDSALYLCASSLRTGTGNTIYFGEGSWLTVV.

This chain links TRBV6-5 with TRBJ1-1; 9 bases agree with TRBD1. CDR1 and CDR2 (germline): MNHEY, SVGAGI. The CDR3 is 15 amino acids. V gave up 0 bases and J gave up 3 bases; unmatched junction bases: 2. CDR3 region: CASSYSRTGDTEAFF. The CDR3 coding sequence is TGTGCCAGCAGTTACTCGAGGACAGGGGACACTGAAGCTTTCTTT.

The rearrangement uses TRBV4-1 and TRBJ2-3; D is undetermined. Germline V gives CDR1 MGHRA, CDR2 YSYEKL. The CDR3 consists of 14 residues. V was cut by 1 base and J by 1 base, with 6 bases left in between. The CDR3 reads CASSQAERTDTQYF. CDR3 bases: TGCGCCAGCAGCCAAGCAGAACGCACAGATACGCAGTATTTT.

The V gene is TRBV6-2 or TRBV6-3, the J gene TRBJ2-7, with D unclear. This CDR3 has 12 amino acids. The V gene lost 5 bases and the J gene lost 3 bases, with 8 bases spanning the gap. Germline V gene lookup returns CDR1 MNHEY and CDR2 SVGEGT. This CDR3 is CASSLTFYEQYF. The CDR3 coding sequence is TGTGCCAGCAGTCTTACCTTCTACGAGCAGTACTTC.

This clone was observed a single time. The rearrangement links TRBV4-1 to TRBJ1-3, with D perhaps matching TRBD1 (5 bases). Germline V CDR1 and CDR2: MGHRA, YSYEKL. The CDR3 sequence is 13 residues long. The V end was cut by 6 bases, the J end by 4 bases, with 10 bases between. The CDR3 nucleotides are TGCGCCAGCAGTCCAGGGTTCGGAAACACCATATATTTT. The encoded protein is CASSPGFGNTIYF.

This chain joins TRBV5-1 and TRBJ1-1, with 8 positions matching TRBD1. J lost 4 bases, V lost 0 bases, and 2 bases had no gene match. Germline loops: CDR1 SGHRS, CDR2 YFSETQ. CDR3 length: 14 residues. CDR3 in amino acids: CASSLGDRGTEAFF. For the CDR3, the DNA is TGCGCCAGCAGCTTGGGTGACAGGGGCACTGAAGCTTTCTTT.